Listed below are T cell receptor beta chains from one sample, sequenced in a study of Graves' ophthalmopathy and Graves' hyperthyroidism. MiXCR was run by TCRdb on the multiplex PCR reads, yielding one entry per CDR3 protein. This table holds about 400,000 distinct CDR3 sequences, approximately 20% found once. What was sequenced was peripheral blood. These receptors were taken from a woman aged 18-29 years with Graves' ophthalmopathy. CDR3s include the opening cysteine and the closing phenylalanine or tryptophan. Fields, in order: J gene, V gene, CDR3 protein.

TRBJ2-7 TRBV11-2 CASSFGLADTYEQYF
TRBJ1-1 TRBV11-2 CASSFRTPNTEAFF
TRBJ2-7 TRBV20-1 CSARDQRSSGRSSSEQYF
TRBJ2-7 TRBV29-1 CSVEEAGSSYEQYF
TRBJ2-2 TRBV10-2 CASSEWASGSGTGELFF
TRBJ2-7 TRBV13 CASSSPQGLHEQYF
TRBJ2-7 TRBV6-2/TRBV6-3 CASSWGGSSYEQYF
TRBJ2-7 TRBV6-2/TRBV6-3 CASRPLGGGWATPRSYEQYF
TRBJ2-7 TRBV28 CASSLTGGPYEQYF
TRBJ2-7 TRBV6-5 CASSKPTGVQYF
TRBJ2-5 TRBV11-2 CASSPQWGGDETQYF
TRBJ2-7 TRBV28 CASSPGGATLGLEQYF
TRBJ2-7 TRBV12-3/TRBV12-4 CASSLSRLVREQYF
TRBJ1-5 TRBV28 CASSPSGLGQPQHF
TRBJ1-2 TRBV12-3/TRBV12-4 CASSFGQSYGYTF
TRBJ1-3 TRBV20-1 CSGQGAGNTIYF
TRBJ2-7 TRBV6-1 CASSEAATVYEQYF
TRBJ1-1 TRBV12-5 CASGLGGTVNTEAFF
TRBJ2-2 TRBV6-2/TRBV6-3 CASSYGTTYTGELFF
TRBJ2-5 TRBV7-9 CASSLLQEQETQYF
TRBJ2-7 TRBV28 CASSFLLSYEQYF
TRBJ2-7 TRBV11-2 CASSSPAMTAYEQYF
TRBJ2-7 TRBV7-9 CASSLGPTPYEQYF
TRBJ2-2 TRBV10-3 CAISDSGGQTGELFF
TRBJ1-3 TRBV12-3/TRBV12-4 CASSPLDRATSGNTIYF
TRBJ2-4 TRBV18 CASSPPEGSNIQYF
TRBJ1-3 TRBV11-2 CASSLDRGNSGNTIYF
TRBJ2-7 TRBV4-1 CASSPTDPGPEQYF
TRBJ1-2 TRBV10-1 CATIDEEDYGYTF
TRBJ2-7 TRBV5-1 CASSFYQDRGLYEQYF
TRBJ1-2 TRBV5-5 CASSLGPQAIQSYTF
TRBJ2-2 TRBV20-1 CSARDPGGPGELFF
TRBJ2-7 TRBV7-2 CASSFMTLYEQYF
TRBJ1-1 TRBV12-5 CASGLGDLGDEALF
TRBJ2-2 TRBV6-2/TRBV6-3 CASSYSRDRGRTGELFF
TRBJ1-2 TRBV28 CASSLGMDRTANYGYTF
TRBJ1-1 TRBV7-9 CASSLRQTNTEAFF
TRBJ1-6 TRBV6-4 CASSDSKGKPLHF
TRBJ2-6 TRBV12-3/TRBV12-4 CASRVGAGANVLTF
TRBJ1-5 TRBV3-1 CASSQALGGNQPQHF
TRBJ2-7 TRBV7-9 CASSNYDRYEQYF
TRBJ2-7 TRBV12-3/TRBV12-4 CASNAPGLGVYEQYF
TRBJ2-7 TRBV6-1 CASSDSSAHSYEQYF
TRBJ2-7 TRBV6-2/TRBV6-3 CASRHTGTYEQYF
TRBJ2-4 TRBV6-1 CASSRQGAGTDNIQYF
TRBJ1-1 TRBV27 CASSSAAGTEAFF
TRBJ2-7 TRBV20-1 CSAKKRTYDSYEQYF
TRBJ1-6 TRBV6-2/TRBV6-3 CASSYSRGRDSPLHF
TRBJ2-6 TRBV13 CASSLLSAGLSSGANVLTF
TRBJ2-7 TRBV12-3/TRBV12-4 CASSTGTLKAPYEQYF
TRBJ1-1 TRBV15 CATGGARTEAFF
TRBJ2-7 TRBV7-2 CASSLGASSYEQYF
TRBJ2-7 TRBV18 CASSPGTAYEQYF
TRBJ1-1 TRBV12-3/TRBV12-4 CATNQDLNTEAFF
TRBJ1-3 TRBV28 CASIPGTYGNTIYF
TRBJ1-1 TRBV13 CASSLFMNTEAFF
TRBJ2-2 TRBV2 CASSPKGLAGGFGELFF
TRBJ1-2 TRBV12-3/TRBV12-4 CASSLAGGFGYTF